The 18 T cell receptor beta chains listed next were all sequenced from one sample in a study. TCRdb ran MiXCR on the RT-PCR reads and lists one entry per CDR3 protein. Found here are 650,000 to 800,000 distinct CDR3 sequences, approximately 15% of them singletons; the top ten hold roughly 3.6%. The specimen was memory CD4+ T cells from blood. The receptor source for this set is a female donor in good health, serving as a healthy control.

The chain has TRBV6-2 or TRBV6-3 and TRBJ2-3; tentatively, D is TRBD2 (5 bases). The V gene lost 6 bases and the J gene lost 5 bases, with 15 bases spanning the gap. Germline V gene data show CDR1 as MNHEY and CDR2 as SVGEGT. The CDR3 is 14 residues long. As DNA, the CDR3 is TGTGCCAGCAGGAGGACTGAGCTTAGAGATACGCAGTATTTT. Translated, it gives CASRRTELRDTQYF.

The chain joins TRBV4-2 to TRBJ2-7; tentative D call: TRBD1 (6 bases). Deletions cut 0 bases from V and 3 bases from J, with 9 bases between. This CDR3 comprises 14 residues. Germline V gene sequence: CDR1 LGHNA, CDR2 YNFKEQ. This chain's CDR3 is CASSQDIQGYEQYF. Here the CDR3 DNA reads TGTGCCAGCAGCCAAGATATACAGGGCTACGAGCAGTACTTC.

The CDR3 region is CATSDWGQANTGELFF. The DNA of the CDR3 is TGTGCCACCAGTGATTGGGGACAGGCGAACACCGGGGAGCTGTTTTTT. The genes are TRBV24-1 and TRBJ2-2; 8 nucleotides match TRBD1. Trimming at V came to 2 bases and at J to 0 bases, leaving 1 base not matched to a gene. The CDR3 consists of 16 residues. Germline loops: CDR1 KGHDR, CDR2 SFDVKD.

This clonotype occurred many times. This chain uses TRBV7-2 with TRBJ2-2; D remains unclear. Looked up from germline, CDR1 is SGHTA and CDR2 is FQGNSA. The V gene lost 3 bases and the J gene lost 0 bases, with 8 bases spanning the gap. The length of the CDR3 is 15 residues. CDR3 region: CASSLVGSNTGELFF. DNA of the CDR3: TGTGCCAGCAGCTTGGTAGGATCGAACACCGGGGAGCTGTTTTTT.

This clonotype has more than one count but fewer than ten. V gene TRBV7-2 combines with J gene TRBJ2-1, with a possible D match to TRBD2 (6 bases). The germline V and J ends were trimmed by 0 bases and 4 bases, with 13 bases remaining between them. The CDR3 totals 16 residues. Germline-derived CDR1 and CDR2 are SGHTA and FQGNSA. The DNA of the CDR3 is TGTGCCAGCAGCTTAGCGTCGGGAGTGGGTTACAATGAGCAGTTCTTC. Translation gives CASSLASGVGYNEQFF.

This clonotype was detected ten times or more. The V call is TRBV12-3 or TRBV12-4, the J call TRBJ1-5; D perhaps matches TRBD1 (6 bases). Trimming took off 4 bases at V and 4 bases at J, with 14 bases between the two ends. CDR3 length equals 15 residues. DNA of the CDR3: TGTGCCAGCAGTTGGGGCTACACAGGGAATCAGCCCCAGCATTTT. It codes for CASSWGYTGNQPQHF.

This clonotype was seen many times. The chain employs TRBV2 and TRBJ1-1; weak D call: TRBD1 (6 bases). This CDR3 spans 13 amino acids. Trimming shortened V by 7 bases and J by 0 bases, and 9 bases separated the two germline ends. Germline-derived CDR1 and CDR2 are SNHLY and FYNNEI. This CDR3 is CASTRTVNTEAFF. CDR3 sequence (DNA): TGTGCCAGCACAAGGACAGTGAACACTGAAGCTTTCTTT.

As concerns this clonotype: This may stem from a read error, because a much larger clone lies one nucleotide away. The chain joins TRBV5-1 to TRBJ2-7; a possible D gene is TRBD2 (6 bases). CDR1 is SGHRS, CDR2 YFSETQ, per germline. This CDR3 is built from 15 residues. The germline V and J ends were trimmed by 7 bases and 2 bases, with 19 bases remaining between them. The DNA of the CDR3 is TGCGCCAGCTCAAGTGGAGGGGCCCAAACCTACGAGCAGTACTTC. Its protein product is CASSSGGAQTYEQYF.

This clonotype came up many times. The chain joins TRBV4-2 to TRBJ1-4; possible D gene TRBD1, 5 bases. Deletions cut 3 bases from V and 0 bases from J, with 11 bases between. CDR1 is LGHNA, CDR2 YNFKEQ, per germline. The CDR3 is 16 amino acids. The CDR3 here is CASSHSDSSTNEKLFF. As DNA, the CDR3 is TGTGCCAGCAGCCACTCTGACAGCTCAACTAATGAAAAACTGTTTTTT.

This clonotype has a handful of counts. The J gene is TRBJ2-4, the V gene TRBV10-3; 12 bases align to TRBD1. Germline lookup yields CDR1 ENHRY and CDR2 SYGVKD. The CDR3 covers 18 residues. V lost 6 bases, J lost 6 bases, and 15 bases stayed unmatched. The CDR3 is CAISKQVTGTGGGNIQYF. Here the CDR3 DNA reads TGTGCCATCAGCAAACAAGTAACCGGGACAGGGGGCGGAAACATTCAGTACTTC.

CDR3 amino acids: CASLGGGPTDTQYF. CDR3 sequence (DNA): TGTGCCAGCCTAGGGGGAGGGCCTACAGATACGCAGTATTTT. The genes are TRBV6-1 and TRBJ2-3, with TRBD2 as a possible D gene (7 bases). This CDR3 has 14 residues. Looked up from germline, CDR1 is MNHNS and CDR2 is SASEGT. V dropped 8 bases and J dropped 3 bases, with 15 bases sitting between them.

The chain combines TRBV28 with TRBJ2-1; possible D gene TRBD1, 5 bases. Germline loops: CDR1 MDHEN, CDR2 SYDVKM. CDR3 length: 14 residues. Trimming removed 7 bases at V and 0 bases at J, with 10 bases between. CDR3: CASTRVLSYNEQFF. CDR3 coding DNA: TGTGCCAGCACCAGGGTACTCTCCTACAATGAGCAGTTCTTC.

The chain links TRBV29-1 to TRBJ1-4; 8 positions agree with TRBD1. After removal of 6 bases from V and 8 bases from J, the junction contained 8 bases not matched to a gene. From germline, CDR1 is SQVTM and CDR2 ANQGSEA. The CDR3 runs to 13 residues. The DNA of the CDR3 is TGCAGCGTCTCCAGGGGGCTAGGGGAAAAACTGTTTTTT. Amino acid sequence: CSVSRGLGEKLFF. Full variable domain (missing parts from reference TRBV29-1 and TRBJ1-4): SAVISQKPSRDICQRGTSLTIQCQVDSQVTMMFWYRQQPGQSLTLIATANQGSEATYESGFVIDKFPISRPNLTFSTLTVSNMSPEDSSIYLCSVSRGLGEKLFFGSGTQLSVL.

This clonotype was counted at least ten times. The chain couples TRBV4-2 to TRBJ2-7, with TRBD2 matching 12 bases. Germline-derived CDR1 and CDR2 are LGHNA and YNFKEQ. V shed 1 base and J 4 bases; nucleotides not matched to a gene: 2. The CDR3 totals 15 residues. CDR3 loop: CASSQATSGSYEQYF. As DNA, the CDR3 is TGTGCCAGCAGCCAAGCGACTAGCGGGAGTTACGAGCAGTACTTC.

CDR3 in amino acids: CASSPLGGGLYEQYF. CDR3 in DNA: TGTGCCAGCAGCCCACTAGGGGGAGGACTCTACGAGCAGTACTTC. The rearrangement uses TRBV9 and TRBJ2-7; D may be TRBD1 or TRBD2 (6 bases each). CDR1 and CDR2 (germline): SGDLS, YYNGEE. Trimming removed 4 bases from V and 3 bases from J, with 17 bases in between. The CDR3 covers 15 residues.

This clonotype has just a few counts. The chain uses TRBV7-3 and TRBJ1-1, with 8 bases fitting TRBD1. V lost 3 bases, J lost 1 base, and 7 bases stayed unmatched. There are 16 residues in the CDR3. Germline V lookup: CDR1 SGHTA, CDR2 FQGTGA. CDR3 sequence (DNA): TGTGCCAGCAGCTTGCAGGGGGCGCCTAGGAACACTGAAGCTTTCTTT. It encodes CASSLQGAPRNTEAFF.

This chain uses TRBV10-2 with TRBJ1-2; possibly TRBD1 for D (5 bases). Germline CDR1 reads WSHSY; CDR2 reads SAAADI. This CDR3 is 16 amino acids long. Trimming shortened V by 2 bases and J by 4 bases, and 17 bases separated the two germline ends. CDR3 sequence reads: CASSETNPGRPYGYTF. The CDR3 nucleotides read TGCGCCAGCAGTGAGACCAACCCGGGACGCCCCTATGGCTACACCTTC.

This chain links TRBV18 with TRBJ1-5; D ambiguous. The V gene lost 2 bases and the J gene lost 5 bases, with 10 bases spanning the gap. In germline, CDR1 is KGHSH, CDR2 LQKENI. This CDR3 contains 14 residues. As DNA, the CDR3 is TGTGCCAGCTCACCAGGAGGGCGCGATCAGCCCCAGCATTTT. Translation gives CASSPGGRDQPQHF. The variable domain in full, with the rest retrieved from reference TRBV18 and TRBJ1-5, is NAGVMQNPRHLVRRRGQEARLRCSPMKGHSHVYWYRQLPEEGLKFMVYLQKENIIDESGMPKERFSAEFPKEGPSILRIQQVVRGDSAAYFCASSPGGRDQPQHFGDGTRLSIL.